The T cell receptor beta chain described here comes from a study of blood T cell repertoires in COVID-19. Study summary: From the United States, Italy and Spain came samples of acute and convalescent COVID-19. PBMCs, B-cell-depleted T cells, or T cells provided the cDNA or gDNA that made up the material.

Clones were read by immunoSEQ multiplex PCR, and TCRdb kept only the in-frame ones, dropping some. The table includes around 60,000 clones, roughly 72% detected once. The V end lost 5 bases, the J end lost 0 bases, and 8 bases lay between the germline ends. The CDR3 covers 14 residues. Germline CDR1 reads SGHNT; CDR2 reads YENEEA. This TCR derives from a woman in her 70s with COVID-19, enrolled during active disease. This rearrangement joins TRBV11-3 to TRBJ2-1; D not resolved. The sequenced material came from peripheral blood. The CDR3 nucleotides read TGTGCCAGCAGCCATACTAACTCCTACAATGAGCAGTTCTTC. This encodes CASSHTNSYNEQFF.